Listed here is a single T cell receptor beta chain. Its antigen remains unidentified. The sample comes from a study of vaccination and CD4 T cells after COVID-19. For the study at large: The cells in question were stimulated using overlapping spike peptides derived from SARS-CoV-2, HCoV-NL63, HCoV-OC43 and HCoV-229E.

Treatment meaning: roughly ten-day PBMC culture with coronavirus spike peptide pools or control peptides (ViraFEST assay). Oncomine TCR Beta short-read sequencing was applied to DNA from cultured CD4+ T cells. TCRdb re-called the PCR reads through MiXCR, storing one row per CDR3 protein. The sample has 10,000 to 15,000 distinct CDR3 sequences; 45% to 55% are singletons. V lost 5 bases, J lost 4 bases, and 13 bases lay in between. This CDR3 has 14 residues. The material sequenced was CD4+ T cells from blood, cultured in vitro. The sequence came from a human donor who had recovered from COVID-19. The chain uses TRBV12-3 or TRBV12-4 and TRBJ2-3, with D hard to call. CDR3 loop: CASSRSVRADTQYF. The CDR3 region has the DNA TGTGCCAGCAGTCGCTCCGTAAGGGCAGATACGCAGTATTTT.